This T cell receptor (beta chain) was captured by sequencing in a study of T cells in localized non-small cell lung cancer. Points on this clone: Its antigen remains unidentified.

Regarding the study as a whole: It was uninvolved adjacent lung that showed the highest T cell clonality, exceeding tumor. The appearance of a median approximately 55 of the top 100 tumor clones was seen in adjacent lung. An association was observed between higher blood T cell density and longer overall survival.

Germline CDR1 reads LGHNA; CDR2 reads YSLEER. V dropped 3 bases and J dropped 6 bases, with 21 bases sitting between them. This CDR3 is built from 17 residues. Assay: immunoSEQ multiplex PCR; the TCRdb copy retains only in-frame clones and omits some. The sample has nearly 15,000 clones; roughly 85% are singletons. This sequence was found in a woman between 35 and 70 years old with stage I lung adenocarcinoma. The chain combines TRBV4-3 with TRBJ2-1; D gene unclear. This sample comprised peripheral blood, obtained before any cancer treatment. In DNA form, the CDR3 reads TGCGCCAGCAGCCATCGCGACTTCCTCCGCGGAAGCAATGAGCAGTTCTTC. Protein product: CASSHRDFLRGSNEQFF.